This TCR beta chain was sequenced for a study of cytomegalovirus exposure and HLA in healthy donors. PCR involved 60 Vbeta and 13 Jbeta primers. The assay was immunoSEQ multiplex PCR, and TCRdb's table has in-frame clones only and misses some. The data show about 200,000 clones, roughly 80% seen once. The CDR3 has 18 amino acids. The V end was cut by 6 bases, the J end by 3 bases, with 27 bases between. The germline gives CDR1 MDHEN, CDR2 SYDVKM. The gene calls are TRBV28 and TRBJ2-7; a weak D match, TRBD1 (6 bases). This receptor was identified in a girl aged 5-17 years in good health and CMV-seronegative. The sequenced material came from PBMCs. CDR3 protein: CASSPIRGRPGSHYEQYF. The CDR3 DNA reads TGTGCCAGCAGCCCCATCAGGGGTCGTCCGGGCAGCCACTACGAGCAGTACTTC.